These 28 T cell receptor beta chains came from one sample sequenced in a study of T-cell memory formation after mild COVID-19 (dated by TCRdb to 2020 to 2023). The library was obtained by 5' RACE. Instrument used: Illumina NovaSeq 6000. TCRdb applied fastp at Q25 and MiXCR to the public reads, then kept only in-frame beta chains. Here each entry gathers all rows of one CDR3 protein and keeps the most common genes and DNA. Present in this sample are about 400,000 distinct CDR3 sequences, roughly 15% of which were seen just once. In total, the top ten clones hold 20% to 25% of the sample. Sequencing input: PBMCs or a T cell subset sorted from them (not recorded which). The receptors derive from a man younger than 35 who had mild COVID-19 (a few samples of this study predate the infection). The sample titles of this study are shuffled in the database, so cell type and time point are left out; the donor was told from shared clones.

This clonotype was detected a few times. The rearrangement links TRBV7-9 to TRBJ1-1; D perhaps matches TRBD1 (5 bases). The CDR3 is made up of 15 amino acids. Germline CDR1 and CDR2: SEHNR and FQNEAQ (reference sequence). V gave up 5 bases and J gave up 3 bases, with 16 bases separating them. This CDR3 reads CASSPGWGGDTEAFF. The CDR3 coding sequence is TGTGCCAGCAGCCCCGGATGGGGGGGTGACACTGAAGCTTTCTTT.

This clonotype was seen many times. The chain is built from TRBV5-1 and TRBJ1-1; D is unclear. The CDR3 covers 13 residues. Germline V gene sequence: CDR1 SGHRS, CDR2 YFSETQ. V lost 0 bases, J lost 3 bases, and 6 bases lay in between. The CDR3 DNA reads TGCGCCAGCAGCTTGGGGACCGACACTGAAGCTTTCTTT. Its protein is CASSLGTDTEAFF.

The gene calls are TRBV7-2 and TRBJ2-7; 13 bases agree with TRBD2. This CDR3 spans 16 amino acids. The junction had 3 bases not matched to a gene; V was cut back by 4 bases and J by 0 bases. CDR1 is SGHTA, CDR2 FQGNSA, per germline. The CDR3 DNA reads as TGTGCCAGCAGCTCCACTAGCGGGGGGGCCTCCTACGAGCAGTACTTC. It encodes CASSSTSGGASYEQYF.

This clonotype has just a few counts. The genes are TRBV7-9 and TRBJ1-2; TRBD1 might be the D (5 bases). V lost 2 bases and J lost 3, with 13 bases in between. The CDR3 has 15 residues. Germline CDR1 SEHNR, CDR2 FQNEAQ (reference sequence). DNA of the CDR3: TGTGCCAGCAGCTTATCAGTAGGGGAGTACTATGGCTACACCTTC. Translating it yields CASSLSVGEYYGYTF.

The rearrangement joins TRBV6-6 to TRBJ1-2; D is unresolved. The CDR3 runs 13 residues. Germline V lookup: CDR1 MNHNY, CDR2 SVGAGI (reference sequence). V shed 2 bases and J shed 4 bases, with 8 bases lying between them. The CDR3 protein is CASSYEGSYGYTF. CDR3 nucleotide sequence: TGTGCCAGCAGTTACGAGGGCAGCTATGGCTACACCTTC.

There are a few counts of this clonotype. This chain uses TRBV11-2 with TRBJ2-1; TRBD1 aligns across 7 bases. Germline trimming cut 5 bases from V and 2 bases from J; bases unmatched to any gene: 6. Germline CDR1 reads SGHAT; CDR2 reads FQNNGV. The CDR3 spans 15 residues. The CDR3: CASSRLQGAYNEQFF. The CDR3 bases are TGTGCCAGCAGCCGCCTCCAGGGGGCCTACAATGAGCAGTTCTTC.

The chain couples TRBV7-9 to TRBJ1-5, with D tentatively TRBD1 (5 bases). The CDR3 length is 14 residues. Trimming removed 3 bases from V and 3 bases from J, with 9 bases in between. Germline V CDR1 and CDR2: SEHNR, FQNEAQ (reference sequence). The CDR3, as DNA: TGTGCCAGCAGCTTCGGAGGGGCCAATCAGCCCCAGCATTTT. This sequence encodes CASSFGGANQPQHF.

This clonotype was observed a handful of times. The CDR3 reads CASSRGIGAFF. CDR3 bases: TGTGCCAGCAGTCGGGGTATCGGAGCTTTCTTT. The chain employs TRBV12-3 or TRBV12-4 and TRBJ1-1; D is undetermined. V was cut by 5 bases and J by 10 bases, with 11 bases left in between. The CDR3 has 11 residues.

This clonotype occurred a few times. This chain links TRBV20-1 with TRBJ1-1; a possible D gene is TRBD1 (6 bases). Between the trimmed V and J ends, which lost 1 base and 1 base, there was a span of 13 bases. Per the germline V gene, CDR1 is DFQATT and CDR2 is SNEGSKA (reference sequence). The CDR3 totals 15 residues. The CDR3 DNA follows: TGCAGTGCTAGAGGGCTCGGACAGCCGAACACTGAAGCTTTCTTT. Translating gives CSARGLGQPNTEAFF.

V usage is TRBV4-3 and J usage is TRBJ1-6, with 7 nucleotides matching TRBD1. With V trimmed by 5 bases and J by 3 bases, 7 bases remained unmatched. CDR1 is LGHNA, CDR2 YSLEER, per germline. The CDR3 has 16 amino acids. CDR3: CASSTRQGHYNSPLHF. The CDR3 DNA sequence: TGCGCCAGCAGCACAAGACAGGGCCACTATAATTCACCCCTCCACTTT.

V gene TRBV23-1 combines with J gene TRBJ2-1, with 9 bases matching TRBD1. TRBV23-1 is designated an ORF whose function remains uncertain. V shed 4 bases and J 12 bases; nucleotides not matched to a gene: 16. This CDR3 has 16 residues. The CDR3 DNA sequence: TGCGCCAGCAGTCTCACCGGGACAGGGCGCTGGGTGGTGCAGTTCTTC. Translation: CASSLTGTGRWVVQFF.

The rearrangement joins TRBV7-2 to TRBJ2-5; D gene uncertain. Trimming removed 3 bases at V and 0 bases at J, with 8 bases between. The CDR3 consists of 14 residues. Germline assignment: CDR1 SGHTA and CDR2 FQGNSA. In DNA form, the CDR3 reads TGTGCCAGCAGCTTGTCAGAGTACCAAGAGACCCAGTACTTC. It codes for CASSLSEYQETQYF.

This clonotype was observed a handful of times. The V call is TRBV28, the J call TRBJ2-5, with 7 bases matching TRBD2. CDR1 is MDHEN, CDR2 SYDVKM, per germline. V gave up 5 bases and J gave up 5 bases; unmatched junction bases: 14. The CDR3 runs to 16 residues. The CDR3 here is CASSLPMGGVDETQYF. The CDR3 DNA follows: TGTGCCAGCAGTCTCCCTATGGGGGGGGTCGACGAGACCCAGTACTTC.

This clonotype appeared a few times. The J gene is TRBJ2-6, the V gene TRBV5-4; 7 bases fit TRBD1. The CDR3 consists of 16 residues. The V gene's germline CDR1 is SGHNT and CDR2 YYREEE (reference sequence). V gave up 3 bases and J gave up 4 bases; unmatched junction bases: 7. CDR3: CASSWKTGTGANVLTF. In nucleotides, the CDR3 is TGTGCCAGCAGCTGGAAGACAGGGACCGGGGCCAACGTCCTGACTTTC.

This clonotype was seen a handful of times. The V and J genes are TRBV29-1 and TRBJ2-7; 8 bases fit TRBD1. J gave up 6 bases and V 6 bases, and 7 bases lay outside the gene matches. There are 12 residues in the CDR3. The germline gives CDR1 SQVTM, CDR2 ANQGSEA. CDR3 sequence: CSVKDRASEQYF. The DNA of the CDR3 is TGCAGCGTAAAGGACAGGGCTTCCGAGCAGTACTTC.

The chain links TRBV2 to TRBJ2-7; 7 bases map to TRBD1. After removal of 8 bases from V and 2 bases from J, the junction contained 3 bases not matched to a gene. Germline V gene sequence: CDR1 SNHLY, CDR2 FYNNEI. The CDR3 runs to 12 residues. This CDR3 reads CASRDRPYEQYF. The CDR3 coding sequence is TGTGCCAGCCGGGACAGACCCTACGAGCAGTACTTC.

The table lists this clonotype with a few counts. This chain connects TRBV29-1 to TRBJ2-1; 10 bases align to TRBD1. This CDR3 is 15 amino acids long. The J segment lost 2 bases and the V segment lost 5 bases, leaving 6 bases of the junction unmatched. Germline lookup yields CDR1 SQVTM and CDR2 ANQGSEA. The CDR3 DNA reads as TGCAGCGTTTCACCGGGACAGGGGACCTACAATGAGCAGTTCTTC. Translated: CSVSPGQGTYNEQFF.

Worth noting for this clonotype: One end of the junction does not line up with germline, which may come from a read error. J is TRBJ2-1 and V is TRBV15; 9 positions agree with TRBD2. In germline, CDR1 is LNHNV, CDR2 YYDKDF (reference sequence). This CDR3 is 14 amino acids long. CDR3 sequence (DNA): TGTGCAACCAGCATAGGCGGGGGGGCCCCTGAGCAGTTCTTC. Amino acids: CATSIGGGAPEQFF. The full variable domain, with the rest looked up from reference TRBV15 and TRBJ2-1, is DAMVIQNPRYQVTQFGKPVTLSCSQTLNHNVMYWYQQKSSQAPKLLFHYYDKDFNNEADTPDNFQSRRPNTSFCFLDIRSPGLGDTAMYLCATSIGGGAPEQFFGPGTRLTVL.

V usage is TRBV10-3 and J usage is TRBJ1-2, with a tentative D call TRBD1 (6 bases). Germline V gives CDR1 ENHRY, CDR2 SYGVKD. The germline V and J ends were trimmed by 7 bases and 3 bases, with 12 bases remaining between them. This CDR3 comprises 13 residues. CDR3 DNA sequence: TGTGCCATCATGGGGGGCATGGACTATGGCTACACCTTC. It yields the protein CAIMGGMDYGYTF.

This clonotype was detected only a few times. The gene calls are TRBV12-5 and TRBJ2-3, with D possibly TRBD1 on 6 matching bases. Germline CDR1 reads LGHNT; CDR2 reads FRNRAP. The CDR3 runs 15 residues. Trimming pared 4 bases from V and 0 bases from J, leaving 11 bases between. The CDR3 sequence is CASGSGTSSTDTQYF. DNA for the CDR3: TGTGCTAGTGGTTCCGGGACATCTAGCACAGATACGCAGTATTTT. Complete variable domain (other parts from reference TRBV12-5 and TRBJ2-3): DARVTQTPRHKVTEMGQEVTMRCQPILGHNTVFWYRQTMMQGLELLAYFRNRAPLDDSGMPKDRFSAEMPDATLATLKIQPSEPRDSAVYFCASGSGTSSTDTQYFGPGTRLTVL.

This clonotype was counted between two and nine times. Written as DNA, the CDR3 is TGTGCCAGCAGCGTAGCGGCTCAAGAGACCCAGTACTTC. It is translated as CASSVAAQETQYF. The chain uses TRBV9 and TRBJ2-5; no clear D gene. The CDR3 has 13 amino acids. CDR1 SGDLS and CDR2 YYNGEE come from the germline V gene. V lost 0 bases, J lost 2 bases, and 5 bases lay in between.

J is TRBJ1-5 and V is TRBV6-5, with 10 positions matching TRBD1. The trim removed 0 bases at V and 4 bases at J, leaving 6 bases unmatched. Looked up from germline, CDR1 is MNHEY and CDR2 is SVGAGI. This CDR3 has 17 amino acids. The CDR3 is CASSYSTPGQGNQPQHF. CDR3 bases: TGTGCCAGCAGTTACTCCACCCCGGGACAGGGGAATCAGCCCCAGCATTTT.

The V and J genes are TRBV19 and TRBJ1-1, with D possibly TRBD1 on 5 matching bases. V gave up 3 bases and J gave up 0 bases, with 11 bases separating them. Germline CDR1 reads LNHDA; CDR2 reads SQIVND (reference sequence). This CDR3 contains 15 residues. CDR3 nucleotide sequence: TGTGCCAGTAGTATGGGGCACACCGTGAACACTGAAGCTTTCTTT. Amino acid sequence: CASSMGHTVNTEAFF.

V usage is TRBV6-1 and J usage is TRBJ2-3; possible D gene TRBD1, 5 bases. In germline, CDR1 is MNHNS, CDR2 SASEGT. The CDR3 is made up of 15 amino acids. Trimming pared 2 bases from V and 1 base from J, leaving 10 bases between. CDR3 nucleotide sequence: TGTGCCAGCAGTGAAAGGGCAGGGCGCACAGATACGCAGTATTTT. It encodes CASSERAGRTDTQYF.

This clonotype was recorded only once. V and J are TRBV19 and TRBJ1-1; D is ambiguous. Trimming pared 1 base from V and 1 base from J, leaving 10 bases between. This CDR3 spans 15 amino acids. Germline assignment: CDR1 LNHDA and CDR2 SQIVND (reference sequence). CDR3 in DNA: TGTGCCAGTAGTATAGGTCGGCGGACGAACACTGAAGCTTTCTTT. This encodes CASSIGRRTNTEAFF.

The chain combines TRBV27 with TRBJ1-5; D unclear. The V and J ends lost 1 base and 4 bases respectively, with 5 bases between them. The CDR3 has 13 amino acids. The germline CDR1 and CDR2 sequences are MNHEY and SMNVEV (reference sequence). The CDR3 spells CASSLWLNQPQHF. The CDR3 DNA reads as TGTGCCAGCAGTTTATGGCTTAATCAGCCCCAGCATTTT.

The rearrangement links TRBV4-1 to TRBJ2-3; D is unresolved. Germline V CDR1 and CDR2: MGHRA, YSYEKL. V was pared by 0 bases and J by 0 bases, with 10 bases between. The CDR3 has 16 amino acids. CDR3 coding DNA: TGCGCCAGCAGCCAAGACAGACTTTCTAGCACAGATACGCAGTATTTT. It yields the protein CASSQDRLSSTDTQYF.

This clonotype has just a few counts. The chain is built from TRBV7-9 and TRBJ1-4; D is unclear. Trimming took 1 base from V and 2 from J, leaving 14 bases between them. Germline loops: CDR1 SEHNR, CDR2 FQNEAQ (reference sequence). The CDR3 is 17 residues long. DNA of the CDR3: TGTGCCAGCAGCTTAGTCCCCGGGAGTATTACTAATGAAAAACTGTTTTTT. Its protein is CASSLVPGSITNEKLFF. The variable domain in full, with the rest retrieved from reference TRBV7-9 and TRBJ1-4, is DTGVSQNPRHKITKRGQNVTFRCDPISEHNRLYWYRQTLGQGPEFLTYFQNEAQLEKSRLLSDRFSAERPKGSFSTLEIQRTEQGDSAMYLCASSLVPGSITNEKLFFGSGTQLSVL.